A selection of T cell receptor beta chains follows, all from one sample in a study of T cells in Graves' hyperthyroidism and ophthalmopathy. MiXCR, run by TCRdb on the multiplex PCR reads, gives a single entry per CDR3 protein. The sample consists of some 380,000 distinct CDR3 sequences, less than 15% of them appearing once. Sequenced sample: blood. Receptors originate from a man younger than 45 with Graves' hyperthyroidism that later progressed to Graves' ophthalmopathy. Both conserved end residues are part of each CDR3. A D gene is named only where the DNA matches it firmly. Clone size is shown for a subset of rows, as once, few, many or a class of expanded clone.

clone_size: many
v_call: TRBV4-2
j_call: TRBJ2-2
d_call: .
cdr3_nt: TGTGCCAGCAGCCAAGGAGACGCGAACACCGGGGAGCTGTTTTTT
cdr3_aa: CASSQGDANTGELFF

clone_size: .
v_call: TRBV2
j_call: TRBJ2-6
d_call: TRBD2
cdr3_nt: TGTGCCAGCAGTCCCCAGCGGGGGGGCAGGTCTGGGGCCAACGTCCTGACTTTC
cdr3_aa: CASSPQRGGRSGANVLTF

clone_size: few
v_call: TRBV13
j_call: TRBJ2-5
d_call: .
cdr3_nt: TGTGCCAGCAGCGTGTCGGGTCTCGGGACCCAGTACTTC
cdr3_aa: CASSVSGLGTQYF

clone_size: many
v_call: TRBV2
j_call: TRBJ1-5
d_call: .
cdr3_nt: TGTGCCAGCAGTGAAAAGGCTTCAATGGAGCCCCAGCATTTT
cdr3_aa: CASSEKASMEPQHF

clone_size: many
v_call: TRBV7-3
j_call: TRBJ1-6
d_call: .
cdr3_nt: TGTGCCAGCAGCTTAGTGGCAGGGGCGGATTCACCCCTCCACTTT
cdr3_aa: CASSLVAGADSPLHF

clone_size: few
v_call: TRBV29-1
j_call: TRBJ2-3
d_call: TRBD2
cdr3_nt: TGCAGCGCCTCGGGGGGTAGCGGGAGCACAGATACGCAGTATTTT
cdr3_aa: CSASGGSGSTDTQYF

clone_size: many
v_call: TRBV11-2
j_call: TRBJ1-2
d_call: .
cdr3_nt: TGTGCCAGCAGCTTTGACAGGAACTATGGCTACACCTTC
cdr3_aa: CASSFDRNYGYTF

clone_size: many
v_call: TRBV15
j_call: TRBJ1-1
d_call: .
cdr3_nt: TGTGCCACCAGCGTACTACGACATACAGGGTCGGACACTGAAGCTTTCTTT
cdr3_aa: CATSVLRHTGSDTEAFF

clone_size: .
v_call: TRBV4-1
j_call: TRBJ2-3
d_call: .
cdr3_nt: TGCGCCAGCAGTTTCAGACCCGGGAACACAGATACGCAGTATTTT
cdr3_aa: CASSFRPGNTDTQYF

clone_size: few
v_call: TRBV11-2
j_call: TRBJ2-5
d_call: .
cdr3_nt: TGTGCCAGCAGCTTAGAGCCGGCGGAGACCCAGTACTTC
cdr3_aa: CASSLEPAETQYF

clone_size: few
v_call: TRBV29-1
j_call: TRBJ1-6
d_call: .
cdr3_nt: TGCAGCGTTTCCCCCGGACCAAATTCACCCCTCCACTTT
cdr3_aa: CSVSPGPNSPLHF

clone_size: .
v_call: TRBV18
j_call: TRBJ1-5
d_call: TRBD1
cdr3_nt: TGTGCCAGCTCATTACAGGGGCAGAAGCCCCAGCATTTT
cdr3_aa: CASSLQGQKPQHF

clone_size: few
v_call: TRBV12-3/TRBV12-4
j_call: TRBJ2-5
d_call: .
cdr3_nt: TGTGCCAGCAGTTTACAGCGGACCCAGTACTTC
cdr3_aa: CASSLQRTQYF

clone_size: many
v_call: TRBV12-3/TRBV12-4
j_call: TRBJ2-5
d_call: .
cdr3_nt: TGTGCCAGCAGTTTGGCGACGGAGACCCAGTACTTC
cdr3_aa: CASSLATETQYF

clone_size: .
v_call: TRBV3-1
j_call: TRBJ1-6
d_call: TRBD1
cdr3_nt: TGTGCCAGCAATCAGGGGGGGAATTCACCCCTCCACTTT
cdr3_aa: CASNQGGNSPLHF

clone_size: many
v_call: TRBV20-1
j_call: TRBJ2-5
d_call: TRBD1
cdr3_nt: TGCAGTGCTTCCCCCGGGACAGGGGCAGGAGAGACCCAGTACTTC
cdr3_aa: CSASPGTGAGETQYF

clone_size: few
v_call: TRBV7-9
j_call: TRBJ1-2
d_call: .
cdr3_nt: TGTGCCAGCAGCTTAGCGATGTTTAGGTCTAACAACTATGGCTACACCTTC
cdr3_aa: CASSLAMFRSNNYGYTF

clone_size: many
v_call: TRBV20-1
j_call: TRBJ2-1
d_call: .
cdr3_nt: TGCAGTGCTATGGAGGGAGGTGAGCAGTTCTTC
cdr3_aa: CSAMEGGEQFF

clone_size: .
v_call: TRBV25-1
j_call: TRBJ1-6
d_call: .
cdr3_nt: TGTGCCAGCAGTGACAGAGTGGGCCATAATTCACCCCTCCACTTT
cdr3_aa: CASSDRVGHNSPLHF